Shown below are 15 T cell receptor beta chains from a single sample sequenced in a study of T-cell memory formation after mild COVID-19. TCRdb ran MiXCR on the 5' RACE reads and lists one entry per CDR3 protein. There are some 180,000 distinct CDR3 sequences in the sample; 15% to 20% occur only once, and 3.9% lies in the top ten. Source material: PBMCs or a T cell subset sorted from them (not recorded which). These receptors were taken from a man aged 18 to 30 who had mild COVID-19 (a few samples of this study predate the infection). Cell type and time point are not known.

In nucleotides, the CDR3 is TGTGCCAGCAGCTTGACGATAGCGGGGGGTCCAGATACGCAGTATTTT. Protein product: CASSLTIAGGPDTQYF. The chain employs TRBV7-2 and TRBJ2-3; 10 bases align to TRBD2. Losses at the gene ends were 3 bases for V and 4 bases for J; bases not matched to a gene: 7. The CDR3 runs to 16 residues. CDR1 and CDR2 (germline): SGHTA, FQGNSA.

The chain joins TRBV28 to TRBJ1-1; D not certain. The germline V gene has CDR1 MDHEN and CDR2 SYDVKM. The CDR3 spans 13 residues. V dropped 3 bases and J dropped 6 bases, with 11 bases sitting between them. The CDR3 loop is CASSFGGRPEAFF. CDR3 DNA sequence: TGTGCCAGCAGTTTCGGTGGAAGGCCTGAAGCTTTCTTT.

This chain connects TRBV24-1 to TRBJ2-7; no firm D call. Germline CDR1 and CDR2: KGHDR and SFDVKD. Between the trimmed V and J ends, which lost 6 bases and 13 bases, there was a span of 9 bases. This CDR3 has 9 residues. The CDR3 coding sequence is TGTGCCACCAGTCAAGGCAGCTACGTC. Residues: CATSQGSYV.

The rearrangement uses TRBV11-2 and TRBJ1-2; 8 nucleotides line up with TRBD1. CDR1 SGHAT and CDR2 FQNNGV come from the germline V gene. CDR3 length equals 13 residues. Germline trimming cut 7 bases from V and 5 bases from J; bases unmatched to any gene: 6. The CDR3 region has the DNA TGTGCCAGCACTGGACAGGGACGGTATGGCTACACCTTC. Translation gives CASTGQGRYGYTF.

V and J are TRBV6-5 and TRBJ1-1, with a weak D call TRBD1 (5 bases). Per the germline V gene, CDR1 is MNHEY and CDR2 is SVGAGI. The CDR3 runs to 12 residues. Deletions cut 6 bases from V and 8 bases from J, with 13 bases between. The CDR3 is CASRGGGAEAFF. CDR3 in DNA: TGTGCCAGCAGAGGCGGGGGAGCGGAAGCTTTCTTT.

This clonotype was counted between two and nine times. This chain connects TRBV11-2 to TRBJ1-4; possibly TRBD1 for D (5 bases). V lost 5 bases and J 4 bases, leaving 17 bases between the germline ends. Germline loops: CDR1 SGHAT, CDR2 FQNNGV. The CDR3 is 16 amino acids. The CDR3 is CASSPGPGRRNEKLFF. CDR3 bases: TGTGCCAGCAGCCCAGGCCCGGGACGGCGTAATGAAAAACTGTTTTTT.

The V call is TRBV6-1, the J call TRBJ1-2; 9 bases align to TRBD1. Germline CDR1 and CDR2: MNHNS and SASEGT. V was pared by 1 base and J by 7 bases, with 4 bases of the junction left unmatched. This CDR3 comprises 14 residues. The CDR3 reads CASSEVGTGTGYTF. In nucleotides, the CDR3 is TGTGCCAGCAGTGAAGTTGGGACAGGGACTGGCTACACCTTC.

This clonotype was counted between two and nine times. The CDR3 region is CASSSGQGYAGELFF. Here the CDR3 DNA reads TGTGCCAGCAGTTCGGGACAGGGTTATGCCGGGGAGCTGTTTTTT. The chain employs TRBV27 and TRBJ2-2; 9 nucleotides line up with TRBD1. Per the germline V gene, CDR1 is MNHEY and CDR2 is SMNVEV (reference sequence). The trim removed 4 bases at V and 6 bases at J, leaving 6 bases unmatched. The CDR3 sequence is 15 residues long.

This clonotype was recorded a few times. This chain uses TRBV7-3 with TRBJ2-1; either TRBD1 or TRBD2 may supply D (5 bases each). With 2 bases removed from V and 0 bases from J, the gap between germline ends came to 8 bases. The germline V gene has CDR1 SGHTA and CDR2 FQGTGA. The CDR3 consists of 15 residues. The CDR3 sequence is CASSLGGYSYNEQFF. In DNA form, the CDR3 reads TGTGCCAGCAGCTTAGGGGGTTACTCCTACAATGAGCAGTTCTTC.

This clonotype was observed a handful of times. CDR3 sequence reads: CASSQSENPQPNEQFF. CDR3 DNA sequence: TGCGCCAGCAGTCAATCGGAAAATCCCCAACCCAATGAGCAGTTCTTC. The chain combines TRBV23-1 with TRBJ2-1; D ambiguous. TRBV23-1 is given ORF status, its function remaining uncertain. The germline V and J ends were trimmed by 0 bases and 6 bases, with 15 bases remaining between them. The CDR3 is 16 residues long.

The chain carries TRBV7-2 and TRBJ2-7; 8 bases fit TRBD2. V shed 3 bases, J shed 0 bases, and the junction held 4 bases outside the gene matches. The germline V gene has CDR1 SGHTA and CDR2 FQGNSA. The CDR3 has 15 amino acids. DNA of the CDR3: TGTGCCAGCAGCTTTAGCGGGGTCAGCTCCTACGAGCAGTACTTC. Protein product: CASSFSGVSSYEQYF.

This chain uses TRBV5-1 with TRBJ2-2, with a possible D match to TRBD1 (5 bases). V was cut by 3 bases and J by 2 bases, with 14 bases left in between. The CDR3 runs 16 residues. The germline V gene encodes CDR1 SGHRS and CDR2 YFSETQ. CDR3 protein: CASSSQGNSNTGELFF. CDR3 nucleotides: TGCGCCAGCAGCTCCCAGGGAAACTCCAACACCGGGGAGCTGTTTTTT.

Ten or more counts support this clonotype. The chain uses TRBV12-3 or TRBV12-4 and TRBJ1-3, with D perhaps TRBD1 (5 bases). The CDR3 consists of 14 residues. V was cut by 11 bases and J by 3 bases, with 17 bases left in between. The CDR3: CAGGRAPLGNTIYF. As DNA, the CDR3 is TGTGCCGGGGGAAGGGCGCCGCTTGGAAACACCATATATTTT.

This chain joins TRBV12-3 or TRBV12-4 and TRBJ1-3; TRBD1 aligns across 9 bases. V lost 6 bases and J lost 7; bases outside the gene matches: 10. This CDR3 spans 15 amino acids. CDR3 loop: CASRYPGQGENTIYF. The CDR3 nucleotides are TGTGCCAGCAGGTATCCGGGACAGGGAGAGAACACCATATATTTT.

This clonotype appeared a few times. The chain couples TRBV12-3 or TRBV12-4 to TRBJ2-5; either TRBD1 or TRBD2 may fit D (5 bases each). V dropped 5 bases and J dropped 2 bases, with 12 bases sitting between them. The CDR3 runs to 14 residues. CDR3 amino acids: CASSVQGRQETQYF. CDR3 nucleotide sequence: TGTGCCAGCAGTGTCCAGGGACGGCAAGAGACCCAGTACTTC.